These T cell receptor beta chains were read from a single sample in a study of cytomegalovirus exposure and HLA in healthy donors. This table comes from immunoSEQ multiplex PCR, and its TCRdb copy is limited to in-frame clones, with some not included. The data hold 75,000 to 100,000 clones, with under 85% observed a single time. Sequenced input: PBMCs. These receptors were obtained from a woman aged 70-85 years in good health and CMV-seropositive. Each CDR3 is given with its conserved first and last residue. The D gene is left open where the match is weak. A clone size is listed for some rows: how often the clone was seen (once, few, many), or a class if it is expanded.

TRBJ2-7 - TRBV7-2 - CASSEGGTYEQYF TGTGCCAGCAGCGAGGGGGGGACCTACGAGCAGTACTTC
TRBJ1-2 - TRBV29-1 - CSVVGGPGFGYTF TGCAGCGTTGTGGGGGGACCAGGGTTTGGCTACACCTTC
TRBJ2-5 few TRBV4-2 TRBD1 CASSQDWTGVFSVETQYF TGTGCCAGCAGCCAAGATTGGACAGGGGTATTTTCGGTGGAGACCCAGTACTTC
TRBJ1-2 few TRBV29-1 - CSVGTGYGYTF TGCAGCGTTGGAACAGGGTATGGCTACACCTTC
TRBJ2-5 - TRBV5-1 - CASSVSLQETQYF TGCGCCAGCAGCGTTAGCTTGCAAGAGACCCAGTACTTC
TRBJ1-5 - TRBV6-1 TRBD1 CASTDRGSNQPQHF TGTGCCAGCACGGACAGGGGTTCCAATCAGCCCCAGCATTTT
TRBJ1-6 - TRBV7-2 - CASSFDSYNSPLHF TGTGCCAGCAGCTTTGACAGCTATAATTCACCCCTCCACTTT
TRBJ1-2 - TRBV6-5 TRBD1 CASKLTGEYGYTF TGTGCCAGCAAACTCACAGGGGAGTATGGCTACACCTTC
TRBJ1-2 - TRBV28 - CASSLNTGPRGYTF TGTGCCAGCAGTTTAAATACAGGGCCGAGAGGCTACACCTTC
TRBJ2-1 - TRBV5-1 TRBD2 CASSYSGRAVYNEQFF TGCGCCAGCAGCTACAGCGGGAGGGCCGTATACAATGAGCAGTTCTTC
TRBJ2-7 - TRBV28 - CASSASTGLRYEQYF TGTGCCAGCAGTGCCTCCACAGGTTTACGCTACGAGCAGTACTTC
TRBJ2-1 - TRBV4-1 TRBD2 CASSQGPGGRSRGKTYNEQFF TGCGCCAGCAGCCAAGGGCCCGGAGGGAGGTCGCGGGGGAAAACCTACAATGAGCAGTTCTTC
TRBJ2-5 once TRBV5-6 TRBD2 CASSFLQRGRQETQYF TGTGCCAGCAGCTTCCTTCAGCGGGGGCGTCAAGAGACCCAGTACTTC
TRBJ1-2 - TRBV19 - CASSSRFYGYTF TGTGCCAGTAGTTCGAGATTTTATGGCTACACCTTC
TRBJ2-2 few TRBV28 - CAGRRGMNTGELFF TGTGCCGGACGACGGGGGATGAACACCGGGGAGCTGTTTTTT
TRBJ2-5 - TRBV5-1 TRBD2 CASSLYAGGQETQYF TGCGCCAGCAGCTTGTATGCGGGAGGGCAAGAGACCCAGTACTTC
TRBJ2-3 - TRBV19 - CASSILAGTTDTQYF TGTGCCAGTAGTATACTCGCGGGGACCACAGATACGCAGTATTTT
TRBJ1-5 - TRBV27 - CASSLALGGSNQPQHF TGTGCCAGCAGTTTAGCCTTGGGGGGGAGCAATCAGCCCCAGCATTTT
TRBJ2-7 - TRBV5-1 TRBD2 CASSLGSGRGEQYF TGCGCCAGCAGCTTGGGTAGCGGGAGGGGGGAGCAGTACTTC
TRBJ2-1 - TRBV5-1 TRBD2 CASSPTSGFNEQFF TGCGCCAGCAGCCCGACTAGCGGATTCAATGAGCAGTTCTTC
TRBJ1-6 - TRBV4-2 TRBD1 CASSQNRDRGHSPLHF TGTGCCAGCAGCCAAAACCGGGACAGGGGTCATTCACCCCTCCACTTT
TRBJ2-1 - TRBV29-1 - CSVQGGAYNEQFF TGCAGCGTGCAAGGGGGAGCCTACAATGAGCAGTTCTTC
TRBJ2-7 - TRBV6-1 TRBD1 CASSAGQTPHGQYF TGTGCCAGCAGTGCGGGACAGACTCCTCATGGGCAGTACTTC
TRBJ2-5 - TRBV10-1 - CASSTGIQETQYF TGCGCCAGCTCCACAGGGATCCAAGAGACCCAGTACTTC
TRBJ1-2 - TRBV27 TRBD1 CASSPQGYGYTF TGTGCCAGCAGCCCACAGGGGTATGGCTACACCTTC
TRBJ1-5 - TRBV28 TRBD1 CASSPGQGFNQPQHF TGTGCCAGCAGCCCGGGACAGGGCTTTAATCAGCCCCAGCATTTT
TRBJ2-7 - TRBV7-4 - CASSYLGGRNEQYF TGTGCCAGCAGCTATTTGGGGGGACGGAACGAGCAGTACTTC
TRBJ1-2 - TRBV18 - CASSLERLPGYGYTF TGTGCCAGCTCCCTCGAGCGATTGCCTGGCTATGGCTACACCTTC
TRBJ1-4 - TRBV27 TRBD1 CASSHQGAGEKLFF TGTGCCAGCAGTCATCAGGGGGCAGGGGAAAAACTGTTTTTT
TRBJ2-1 - TRBV27 TRBD2 CASSPGGRRGGVMSYNEQFF TGTGCCAGCAGTCCGGGGGGGCGGCGGGGGGGCGTTATGTCCTACAATGAGCAGTTCTTC
TRBJ2-6 - TRBV5-4 - CASSLGIRVSGANVLTF TGTGCCAGCAGCTTGGGTATTAGAGTCTCTGGGGCCAACGTCCTGACTTTC
TRBJ2-1 - TRBV11-3 TRBD2 CASSPSTGLAWNEQFF TGTGCCAGCAGCCCCAGCACGGGACTAGCTTGGAATGAGCAGTTCTTC
TRBJ1-6 - TRBV5-1 TRBD1 CASSLTGEYSPLHF TGCGCCAGCAGCTTGACAGGGGAGTATTCACCCCTCCACTTT
TRBJ2-7 - TRBV5-4 TRBD1 CASSLGGTGGLLREQYF TGTGCCAGCAGCTTGGGGGGGACAGGGGGACTCCTACGAGAGCAGTACTTC
TRBJ1-5 - TRBV6-1 TRBD1 CATDRVDSNQPQHF TGTGCCACAGACAGGGTTGATAGCAATCAGCCCCAGCATTTT
TRBJ1-1 - TRBV7-9 - CASSLTGTTTEAFF TGTGCCAGCAGCTTAACCGGGACAACCACTGAAGCTTTCTTT
TRBJ2-1 few TRBV14 TRBD1 CASRATGGSYNEQFF TGTGCCAGCAGGGCGACAGGGGGCTCCTACAATGAGCAGTTCTTC
TRBJ2-3 - TRBV9 - CASSARGGGPDTQYF TGTGCCAGCAGCGCACGAGGGGGGGGGCCAGATACGCAGTATTTT
TRBJ1-5 - TRBV19 TRBD1 CASSFPGQTRNQPQHF TGTGCCAGTAGTTTCCCGGGACAGACCCGCAATCAGCCCCAGCATTTT
TRBJ2-5 - TRBV9 - CASSVAGRETQYF TGTGCCAGCAGCGTAGCAGGGCGGGAGACCCAGTACTTC
TRBJ1-1 - TRBV19 - CASSIPGKNTEAFF TGTGCCAGTAGTATCCCGGGGAAAAACACTGAAGCTTTCTTT
TRBJ1-4 - TRBV19 - CASSTESREKLFF TGTGCCAGTAGTACCGAAAGTCGGGAAAAACTGTTTTTT
TRBJ2-3 - TRBV7-2 - CASSLVRSSTDTQYF TGTGCCAGCAGCCTCGTCCGGAGTAGCACAGATACGCAGTATTTT
TRBJ2-2 - TRBV7-9 TRBD1 CASSLGTGENTGELFF TGTGCCAGCAGCTTAGGGACAGGGGAAAACACCGGGGAGCTGTTTTTT
TRBJ1-1 once TRBV12-5 - CASGPDSAGALAGTEAFF TGTGCTAGTGGACCCGATTCGGCAGGGGCCCTGGCGGGCACTGAAGCTTTCTTT
TRBJ1-1 - TRBV4-2 - CASRRPGAMNTEAFF TGTGCCAGCAGGCGCCCAGGGGCGATGAACACTGAAGCTTTCTTT
TRBJ1-5 few TRBV28 - CASSLLGQPQHF TGTGCCAGCAGCCTCCTAGGTCAGCCCCAGCATTTT
TRBJ1-1 few TRBV4-2 - CASSHPENTEAFF TGTGCCAGCAGCCACCCAGAAAACACTGAAGCTTTCTTT
TRBJ2-5 few TRBV13 TRBD1 CASSPQGQGAGETQYF TGTGCCAGCAGCCCACAGGGACAGGGGGCTGGGGAGACCCAGTACTTC
TRBJ1-2 - TRBV28 - CASSPSVGRGYTF TGTGCCAGCAGTCCCTCGGTGGGGCGGGGCTACACCTTC
TRBJ2-7 - TRBV28 TRBD1 CASRDRAIREQYF TGTGCCAGCCGGGACAGAGCCATCCGCGAGCAGTACTTC
TRBJ1-3 - TRBV30 - CAWSPRTGGRGNTIYF TGTGCCTGGAGTCCTCGGACTGGCGGGAGAGGAAACACCATATATTTT
TRBJ2-1 - TRBV11-2 TRBD2 CASSLSGGTLSYNEQFF TGTGCCAGCAGCTTAAGCGGGGGGACCCTCTCCTACAATGAGCAGTTCTTC
TRBJ1-6 - TRBV28 - CASFNAGRESSPLHF TGTGCCAGCTTTAACGCAGGGCGGGAAAGTTCACCCCTCCACTTT
TRBJ2-7 - TRBV28 TRBD2 CASSIGTSGTYEQYF TGTGCCAGCAGTATCGGGACTAGCGGAACCTACGAGCAGTACTTC
TRBJ2-7 - TRBV14 - CASSQDRGRAWEQYF TGTGCCAGCAGCCAAGACAGGGGACGGGCCTGGGAGCAGTACTTC
TRBJ2-5 - TRBV28 TRBD2 CASIPGTIGETQYF TGTGCCAGCATTCCAGGGACTATTGGAGAGACCCAGTACTTC